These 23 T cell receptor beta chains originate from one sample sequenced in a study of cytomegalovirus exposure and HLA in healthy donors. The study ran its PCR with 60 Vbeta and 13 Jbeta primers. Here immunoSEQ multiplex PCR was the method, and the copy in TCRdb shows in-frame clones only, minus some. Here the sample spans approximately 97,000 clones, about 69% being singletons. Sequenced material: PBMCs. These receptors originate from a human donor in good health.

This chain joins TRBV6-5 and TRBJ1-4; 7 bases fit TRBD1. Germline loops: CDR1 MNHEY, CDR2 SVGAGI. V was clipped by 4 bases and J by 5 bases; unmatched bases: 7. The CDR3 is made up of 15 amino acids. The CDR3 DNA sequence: TGTGCCAGCAGTTCTGAGGGACAGAGAAATGAAAAACTGTTTTTT. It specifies CASSSEGQRNEKLFF.

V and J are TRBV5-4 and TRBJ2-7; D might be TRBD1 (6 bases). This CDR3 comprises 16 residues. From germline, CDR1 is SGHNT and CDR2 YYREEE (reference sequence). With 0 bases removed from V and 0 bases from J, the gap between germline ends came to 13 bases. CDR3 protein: CASSLGTGTNSYEQYF. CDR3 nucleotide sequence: TGTGCCAGCAGCTTGGGAACCGGGACAAACTCCTACGAGCAGTACTTC.

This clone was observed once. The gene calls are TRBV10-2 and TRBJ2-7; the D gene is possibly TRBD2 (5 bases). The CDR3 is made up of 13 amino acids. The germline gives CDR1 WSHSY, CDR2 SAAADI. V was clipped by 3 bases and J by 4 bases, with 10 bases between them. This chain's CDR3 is CASSDTSEYEQYF. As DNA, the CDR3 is TGCGCCAGCAGTGATACTAGTGAATACGAGCAGTACTTC.

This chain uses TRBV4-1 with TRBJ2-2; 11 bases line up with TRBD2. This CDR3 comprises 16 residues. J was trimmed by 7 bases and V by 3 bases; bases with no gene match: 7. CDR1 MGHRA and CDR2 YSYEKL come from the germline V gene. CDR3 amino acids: CASSQVSGRADGELFF. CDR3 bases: TGCGCCAGCAGCCAGGTTAGCGGGAGGGCCGACGGGGAGCTGTTTTTT.

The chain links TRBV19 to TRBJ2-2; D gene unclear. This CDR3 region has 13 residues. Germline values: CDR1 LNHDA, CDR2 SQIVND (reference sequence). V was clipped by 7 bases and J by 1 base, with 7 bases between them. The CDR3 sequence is CASTPENTGELFF. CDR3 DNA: TGTGCCAGTACCCCAGAGAACACCGGGGAGCTGTTTTTT.

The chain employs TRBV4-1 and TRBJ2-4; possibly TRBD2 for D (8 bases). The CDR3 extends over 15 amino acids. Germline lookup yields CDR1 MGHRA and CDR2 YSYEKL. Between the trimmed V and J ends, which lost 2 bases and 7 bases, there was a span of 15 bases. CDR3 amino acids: CASSQRTGGGNIQYF. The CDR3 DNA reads TGCGCCAGCAGCCAACGGACAGGCGGGGGGAACATTCAGTACTTC.

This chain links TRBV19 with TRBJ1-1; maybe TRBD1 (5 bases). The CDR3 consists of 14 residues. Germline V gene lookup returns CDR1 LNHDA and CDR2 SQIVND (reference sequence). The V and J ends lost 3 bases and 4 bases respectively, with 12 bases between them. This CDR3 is CASSMATASTEAFF. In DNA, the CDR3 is TGTGCCAGTAGTATGGCGACAGCTTCCACTGAAGCTTTCTTT.

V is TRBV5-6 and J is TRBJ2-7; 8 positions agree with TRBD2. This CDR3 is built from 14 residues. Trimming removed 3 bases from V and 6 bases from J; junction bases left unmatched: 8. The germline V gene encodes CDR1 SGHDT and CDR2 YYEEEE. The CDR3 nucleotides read TGTGCCAGCAGCTGGAGCGGGAGTGGTGTCGAGCAGTACTTC. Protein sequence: CASSWSGSGVEQYF.

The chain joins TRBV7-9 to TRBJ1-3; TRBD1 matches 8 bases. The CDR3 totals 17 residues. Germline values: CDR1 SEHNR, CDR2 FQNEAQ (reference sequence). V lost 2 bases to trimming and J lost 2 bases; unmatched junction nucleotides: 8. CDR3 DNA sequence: TGTGCCAGCAGCTTAACCTTGGGCAGGGGGCCTGGAAACACCATATATTTT. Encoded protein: CASSLTLGRGPGNTIYF. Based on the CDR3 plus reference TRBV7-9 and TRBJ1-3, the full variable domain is DTGVSQNPRHKITKRGQNVTFRCDPISEHNRLYWYRQTLGQGPEFLTYFQNEAQLEKSRLLSDRFSAERPKGSFSTLEIQRTEQGDSAMYLCASSLTLGRGPGNTIYFGEGSWLTVV.

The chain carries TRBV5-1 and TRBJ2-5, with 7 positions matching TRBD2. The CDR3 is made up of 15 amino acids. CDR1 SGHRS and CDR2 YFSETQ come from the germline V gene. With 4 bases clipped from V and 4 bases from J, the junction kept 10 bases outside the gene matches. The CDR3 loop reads CASSLTGTNRETQYF. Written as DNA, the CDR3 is TGCGCCAGCAGCCTCACCGGGACTAACAGAGAGACCCAGTACTTC.

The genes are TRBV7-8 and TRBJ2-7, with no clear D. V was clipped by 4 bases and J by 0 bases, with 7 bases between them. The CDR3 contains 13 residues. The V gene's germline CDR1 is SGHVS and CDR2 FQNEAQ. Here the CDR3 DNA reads TGTGCCAGCAGCTCTTTAGCCTCCTACGAGCAGTACTTC. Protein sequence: CASSSLASYEQYF.

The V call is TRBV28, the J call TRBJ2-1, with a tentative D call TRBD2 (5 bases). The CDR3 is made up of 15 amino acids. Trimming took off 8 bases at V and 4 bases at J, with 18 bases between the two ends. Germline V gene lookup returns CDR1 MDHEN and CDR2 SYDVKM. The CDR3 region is CASQQAGKSYNEQFF. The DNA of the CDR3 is TGTGCCAGCCAGCAGGCGGGCAAGAGTTACAATGAGCAGTTCTTC.

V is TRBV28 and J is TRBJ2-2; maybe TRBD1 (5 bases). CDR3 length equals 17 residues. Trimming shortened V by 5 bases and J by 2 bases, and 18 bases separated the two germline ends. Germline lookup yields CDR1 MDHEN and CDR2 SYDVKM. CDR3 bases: TGTGCCAGCAGTCCACCCGACAGATATAGTAACACCGGGGAGCTGTTTTTT. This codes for CASSPPDRYSNTGELFF.

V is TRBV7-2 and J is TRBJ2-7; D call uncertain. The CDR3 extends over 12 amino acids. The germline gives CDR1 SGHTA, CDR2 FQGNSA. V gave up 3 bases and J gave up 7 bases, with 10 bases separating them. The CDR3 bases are TGTGCCAGCAGCTTCCCCCCCCAAGAGCAGTACTTC. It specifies CASSFPPQEQYF.

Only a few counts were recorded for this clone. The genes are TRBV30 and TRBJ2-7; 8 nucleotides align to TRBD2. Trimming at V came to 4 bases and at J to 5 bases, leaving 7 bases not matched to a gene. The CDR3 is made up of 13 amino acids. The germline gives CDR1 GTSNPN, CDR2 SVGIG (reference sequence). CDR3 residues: CAWTGGLVHEQYF. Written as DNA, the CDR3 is TGTGCCTGGACGGGGGGGTTAGTCCACGAGCAGTACTTC.

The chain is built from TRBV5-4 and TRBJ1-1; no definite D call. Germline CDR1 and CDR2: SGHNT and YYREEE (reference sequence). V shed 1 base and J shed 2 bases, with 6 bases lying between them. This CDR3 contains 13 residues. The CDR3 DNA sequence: TGTGCCAGCAGCTTGAGCATAAACACTGAAGCTTTCTTT. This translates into CASSLSINTEAFF.

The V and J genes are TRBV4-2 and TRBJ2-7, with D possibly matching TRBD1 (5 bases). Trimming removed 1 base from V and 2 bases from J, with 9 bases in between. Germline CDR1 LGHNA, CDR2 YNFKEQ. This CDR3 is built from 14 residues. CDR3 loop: CASSQVRATYEQYF. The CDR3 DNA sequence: TGTGCCAGCAGCCAAGTCAGGGCGACCTACGAGCAGTACTTC.

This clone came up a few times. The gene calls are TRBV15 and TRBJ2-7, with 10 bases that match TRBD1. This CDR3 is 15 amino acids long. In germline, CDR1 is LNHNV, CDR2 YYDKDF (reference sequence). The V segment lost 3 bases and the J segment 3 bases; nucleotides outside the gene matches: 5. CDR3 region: CATSSDRTGGYEQYF. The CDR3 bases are TGTGCCACCAGCAGCGACCGGACAGGGGGCTACGAGCAGTACTTC.

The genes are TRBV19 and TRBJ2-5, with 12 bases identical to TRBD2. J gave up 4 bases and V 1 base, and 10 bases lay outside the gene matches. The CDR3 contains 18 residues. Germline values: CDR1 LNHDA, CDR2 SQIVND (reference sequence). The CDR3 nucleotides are TGTGCCAGTAGTATAGCCCCCTCGACTAGCGGGAGTAGAGAGACCCAGTACTTC. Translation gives CASSIAPSTSGSRETQYF.

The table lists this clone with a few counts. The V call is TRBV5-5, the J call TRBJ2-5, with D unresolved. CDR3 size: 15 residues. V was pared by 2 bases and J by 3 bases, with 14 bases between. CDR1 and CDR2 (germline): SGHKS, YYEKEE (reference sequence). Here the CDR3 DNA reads TGTGCCAGCAGCTTCGGGTGGCGGTGGGAAGAGACCCAGTACTTC. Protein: CASSFGWRWEETQYF.

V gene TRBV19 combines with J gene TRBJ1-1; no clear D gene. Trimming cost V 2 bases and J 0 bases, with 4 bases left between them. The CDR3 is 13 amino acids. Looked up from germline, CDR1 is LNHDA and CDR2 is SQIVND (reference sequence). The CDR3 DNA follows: TGTGCCAGTAGTATAAGAGTGAACACTGAAGCTTTCTTT. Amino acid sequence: CASSIRVNTEAFF.

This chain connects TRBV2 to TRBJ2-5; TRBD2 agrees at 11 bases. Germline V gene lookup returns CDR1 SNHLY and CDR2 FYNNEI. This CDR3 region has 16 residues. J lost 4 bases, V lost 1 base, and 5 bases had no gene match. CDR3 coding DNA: TGTGCCAGCAGTGAAGAGTTCGGGACTAGCGGAGAGACCCAGTACTTC. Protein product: CASSEEFGTSGETQYF.

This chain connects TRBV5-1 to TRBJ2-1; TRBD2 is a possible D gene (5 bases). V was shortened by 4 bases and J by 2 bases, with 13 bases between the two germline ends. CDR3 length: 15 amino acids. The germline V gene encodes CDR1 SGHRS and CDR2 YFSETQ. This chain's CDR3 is CASSPGQRTYNEQFF. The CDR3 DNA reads TGCGCCAGCAGCCCCGGCCAGCGGACCTACAATGAGCAGTTCTTC.